One sample yielded the 22 T cell receptor beta chains listed below, sequenced in a study of blood T cells in healthy people across ages. The use of a sample-barcoded 5' primer and a J-beta primer mix characterized a second PCR of roughly 6 to 12 cycles. Using its own MiXCR run on the 5' RACE reads, TCRdb lists one record per CDR3 protein. The profile covers about 690,000 distinct CDR3 sequences, with around 43% appearing a single time and around 30% taken by the ten largest. The source material was blood. These receptor sequences come from a man older than 75 in good health.

This clonotype appeared a single time. V and J are TRBV6-5 and TRBJ2-1; D is undetermined. Trimming removed 6 bases at V and 0 bases at J, with 12 bases between. This CDR3 is 15 amino acids long. In germline, CDR1 is MNHEY, CDR2 SVGAGI. The CDR3 DNA reads TGTGCCAGCAGGATCGACGGTAGCTCCTACAATGAGCAGTTCTTC. Its translation: CASRIDGSSYNEQFF.

The V and J genes are TRBV7-4 and TRBJ1-2; D remains ambiguous. The CDR3 covers 15 residues. CDR1 SGHVT and CDR2 SQSDAQ come from the germline V gene. V gave up 2 bases and J gave up 4 bases, with 14 bases separating them. The CDR3 sequence: CASSLWVKDFYGYTF. In nucleotides, the CDR3 is TGTGCCAGCAGCTTATGGGTTAAAGACTTCTATGGCTACACCTTC.

The gene calls are TRBV20-1 and TRBJ2-1; 15 bases match TRBD2. The J call may not be correct, given that the DNA end is closer to TRBJ2-7. The length of the CDR3 is 15 residues. Looked up from germline, CDR1 is DFQATT and CDR2 is SNEGSKA (reference sequence). CDR3 DNA sequence: TGCAGTGCTGCGGGACTAGCGGGAGGTTACAATGAGCAGTACTTC. The encoded protein is CSAAGLAGGYNEQYF.

This chain links TRBV20-1 with TRBJ1-2; D remains unclear. There are 12 residues in the CDR3. In germline, CDR1 is DFQATT, CDR2 SNEGSKA (reference sequence). Trimming stripped 3 bases from V and 2 bases from J, with 7 bases between. The DNA of the CDR3 is TGCAGTGCTAGGGAGGGAAACTATGGCTACACCTTC. Its translation: CSAREGNYGYTF.

This chain connects TRBV6-2 or TRBV6-3 to TRBJ2-3, with 7 bases fitting TRBD1. CDR1 MNHEY and CDR2 SVGEGT come from the germline V gene. Trimming removed 5 bases from V and 1 base from J; junction bases left unmatched: 6. This CDR3 is built from 15 residues. The CDR3 DNA follows: TGTGCCAGCAGTCCCCTGGACAGGCGCACAGATACGCAGTATTTT. This sequence encodes CASSPLDRRTDTQYF.

This clonotype was counted a few times. A junction end diverges from the germline sequence, so it may reflect a read error. The V and J genes are TRBV4-2 and TRBJ2-4; 11 bases match TRBD2. The J call is in doubt because the DNA end fits TRBJ2-7 better. The length of the CDR3 is 18 residues. In germline, CDR1 is LGHNA, CDR2 YNFKEQ. CDR3 bases: TGTGCCAGCAGCCAAGTTGTAGTAGCGGGAGGGTCCTCCCACGAGCAGTACTTC. Translation gives CASSQVVVAGGSSHEQYF.

This clonotype was counted between two and nine times. The chain links TRBV7-9 to TRBJ2-1; D gene unclear. V gave up 2 bases and J gave up 8 bases, with 19 bases separating them. CDR1 is SEHNR, CDR2 FQNEAQ, per germline (reference sequence). The CDR3 is 16 amino acids. This CDR3 is CASSLLERVKSDEQFF. The DNA of the CDR3 is TGTGCCAGCAGCTTACTAGAACGGGTAAAGTCGGATGAGCAGTTCTTC.

The chain recombines TRBV18 with TRBJ2-5, with 9 bases identical to TRBD1. This CDR3 has 15 amino acids. Germline CDR1 and CDR2: KGHSH and LQKENI. After removal of 8 bases from V and 4 bases from J, the junction contained 11 bases not matched to a gene. CDR3 residues: CASTPGTGNRETQYF. For the CDR3, the DNA is TGTGCCAGCACTCCGGGGACAGGGAATCGAGAGACCCAGTACTTC.

This chain connects TRBV7-9 to TRBJ2-3; 8 bases match TRBD2. V dropped 3 bases and J dropped 1; count of bases not matched to a gene: 6. Germline assignment: CDR1 SEHNR and CDR2 FQNEAQ (reference sequence). The CDR3 covers 16 residues. CDR3 DNA: TGTGCCAGCAGCTTCACGGCGGGGGGAGGCACAGATACGCAGTATTTT. This gives the protein CASSFTAGGGTDTQYF.

V gene TRBV3-1 combines with J gene TRBJ2-1; 7 nucleotides match TRBD2. The germline gives CDR1 LGHDT, CDR2 YNNKEL (reference sequence). V lost 5 bases to trimming and J lost 7 bases; unmatched junction nucleotides: 14. The CDR3 totals 16 residues. The chain's CDR3 is CASSKTSLLAINEQFF. The CDR3 DNA reads as TGTGCCAGCAGCAAAACCTCGCTACTAGCGATAAATGAGCAGTTCTTC.

This clonotype was picked up a small number of times. The J gene is TRBJ2-6, the V gene TRBV11-2, with 7 bases matching TRBD1. The CDR3 runs 19 residues. The V and J ends lost 4 bases and 0 bases, in that order; junction bases with no gene match: 12. Per the germline V gene, CDR1 is SGHAT and CDR2 is FQNNGV. The CDR3 loop is CASSSARQGRSSGANVLTF. The CDR3 DNA follows: TGTGCCAGCAGCTCGGCCCGACAGGGTCGCAGCTCTGGGGCCAACGTCCTGACTTTC.

The rearrangement uses TRBV28 and TRBJ1-2, with D possibly TRBD1 on 5 matching bases. The CDR3 contains 16 residues. V dropped 6 bases and J dropped 3 bases, with 20 bases sitting between them. Germline CDR1 is MDHEN and CDR2 is SYDVKM. CDR3 in amino acids: CASSQSVGGADYGYTF. The CDR3 DNA sequence: TGTGCCAGCAGCCAAAGTGTGGGAGGGGCGGACTATGGCTACACCTTC.

There are a few counts of this clonotype. V usage is TRBV29-1 and J usage is TRBJ2-1; 10 nucleotides match TRBD2. This CDR3 has 16 residues. Germline lookup yields CDR1 SQVTM and CDR2 ANQGSEA. Trimming cost V 0 bases and J 6 bases; bases outside gene matches: 8. The CDR3 spells CSVEDMLAGVINEQFF. In DNA form, the CDR3 reads TGCAGCGTTGAAGATATGCTAGCGGGGGTGATCAATGAGCAGTTCTTC.

On this clonotype itself: A much larger clone sits a single nucleotide away, making a read error possible. The V call is TRBV6-2 or TRBV6-3, the J call TRBJ2-6; D gene uncertain. There are 14 residues in the CDR3. CDR1 and CDR2 (germline): MNHEY, SVGEGT. V gave up 11 bases and J gave up 1 base, with 12 bases separating them. The CDR3 loop reads CAGELPSGANVLTF. CDR3 nucleotides: TGTGCCGGCGAACTCCCATCTGGGGCCAACGTCCTGACTTTC.

The gene calls are TRBV20-1 and TRBJ2-3; 8 bases line up with TRBD2. The germline gives CDR1 DFQATT, CDR2 SNEGSKA (reference sequence). This CDR3 has 17 residues. J lost 5 bases, V lost 0 bases, and 13 bases had no gene match. The CDR3 DNA reads as TGCAGTGCTAGAGATATGGCCAGCGGGAGAGTTTTAGATACGCAGTATTTT. Translation gives CSARDMASGRVLDTQYF.

This clonotype has ten or more counts. The genes are TRBV5-1 and TRBJ2-7; D assignment may be TRBD1 or TRBD2 (5 bases each). V lost 3 bases, J lost 2 bases, and 15 bases lay in between. From germline, CDR1 is SGHRS and CDR2 YFSETQ. The CDR3 runs to 15 residues. CDR3 coding DNA: TGCGCCAGCAGCTCGGGGACCGGGATTACCTACGAGCAGTACTTC. Translating gives CASSSGTGITYEQYF.

V is TRBV20-1 and J is TRBJ1-2; tentatively, D is TRBD1 (6 bases). CDR1 is DFQATT, CDR2 SNEGSKA, per germline (reference sequence). V was trimmed by 3 bases and J by 7 bases, leaving 15 bases between them. The CDR3 length is 13 residues. CDR3 nucleotides: TGCAGTGCTAGTCCCCAGGGGCTGCCTGGCTACACCTTC. Its translation: CSASPQGLPGYTF.

The gene calls are TRBV18 and TRBJ2-7; D possibly matches TRBD1 or TRBD2 (5 bases each). V was shortened by 3 bases and J by 3 bases, with 18 bases between the two germline ends. This CDR3 spans 16 amino acids. Looked up from germline, CDR1 is KGHSH and CDR2 is LQKENI. CDR3 in amino acids: CASSPGTGSVDYEQYF. As DNA, the CDR3 is TGTGCCAGCTCACCGGGGACGGGTAGCGTAGACTACGAGCAGTACTTC.

Written as DNA, the CDR3 is TGTGCCAGCAGTCCCTCCGGGACAGAGAACACTGAAGCTTTCTTT. It yields the protein CASSPSGTENTEAFF. The chain links TRBV28 to TRBJ1-1; 7 nucleotides line up with TRBD1. The germline V gene encodes CDR1 MDHEN and CDR2 SYDVKM. J lost 1 base, V lost 5 bases, and 7 bases had no gene match. The CDR3 consists of 15 residues.

This clonotype was observed a few times. V gene TRBV6-6 combines with J gene TRBJ2-2; a weak D match, TRBD1 (7 bases). The V gene's germline CDR1 is MNHNY and CDR2 SVGAGI (reference sequence). Deletions cut 6 bases from V and 0 bases from J, with 14 bases between. This CDR3 contains 16 residues. In DNA, the CDR3 is TGTGCCAGCAGCAGAGGGGGGACAGCGAACACCGGGGAGCTGTTTTTT. Its translation: CASSRGGTANTGELFF.

The table lists this clonotype with a few counts. This rearrangement joins TRBV11-3 to TRBJ1-1; perhaps TRBD1 as D (6 bases). V lost 5 bases to trimming and J lost 7 bases, with 11 bases between them. CDR1 and CDR2 (germline): SGHNT, YENEEA. This CDR3 contains 12 residues. This CDR3 reads CASSPGTNEAFF. The DNA of the CDR3 is TGTGCCAGCAGCCCCGGGACAAATGAAGCTTTCTTT.

The V gene is TRBV6-2 or TRBV6-3, the J gene TRBJ2-6; 7 bases agree with TRBD1. Germline loops: CDR1 MNHEY, CDR2 SVGEGT. This CDR3 has 15 amino acids. The trim removed 10 bases at V and 0 bases at J, leaving 6 bases unmatched. CDR3 nucleotide sequence: TGTGCCATCGGGACAGAGAGCTCTGGGGCCAACGTCCTGACTTTC. It translates to CAIGTESSGANVLTF.